This TCR beta chain is drawn from a study of shared clonotypes between healthy human individuals. With 0 bases clipped from V and 6 bases from J, the junction kept 3 bases outside the gene matches. CDR3 length: 14 residues. Germline CDR1 and CDR2: SGHRS and YFSETQ. At deep level, the assay was performed. Repertoires were generated with immunoSEQ multiplex PCR, while TCRdb's copy carries only in-frame clones and drops some. The sample includes over 2 million clones, 85% to 95% seen only once; the top ten take 0.37%. Naive CD4+ cells were CD45RA-selected; the remaining cells were memory. The genes are TRBV5-1 and TRBJ1-5; 7 bases agree with TRBD1. This TCR was sampled from a man younger than 35 in good health. Some clones in this sample may be carry-over from other donors' samples. What was sequenced was naive CD4+ T cells from PBMCs. As for subset: CD45RA+ positively selected. The CDR3 region has the DNA TGCGCCAGCAGCTTGGAAGGGGGCGTTCAGCCCCAGCATTTT. It specifies CASSLEGGVQPQHF.